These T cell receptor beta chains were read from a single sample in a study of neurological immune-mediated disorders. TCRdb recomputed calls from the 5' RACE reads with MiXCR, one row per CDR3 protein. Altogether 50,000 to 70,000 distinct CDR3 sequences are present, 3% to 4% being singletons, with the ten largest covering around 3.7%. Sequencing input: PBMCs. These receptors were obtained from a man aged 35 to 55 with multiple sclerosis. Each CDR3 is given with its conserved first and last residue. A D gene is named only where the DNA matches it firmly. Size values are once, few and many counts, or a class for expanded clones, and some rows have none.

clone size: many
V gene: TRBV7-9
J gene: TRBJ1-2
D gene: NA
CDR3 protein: CASSSTRRVGGYTF
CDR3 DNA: TGTGCCAGCAGCTCAACCCGGCGGGTAGGTGGCTACACCTTC

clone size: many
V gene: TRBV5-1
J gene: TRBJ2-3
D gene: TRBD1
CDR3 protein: CASRTGKVTDTQYF
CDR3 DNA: TGCGCCAGCCGGACAGGGAAAGTAACAGATACGCAGTATTTT

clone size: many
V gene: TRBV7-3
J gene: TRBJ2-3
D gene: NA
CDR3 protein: CASRLSPTDTQYF
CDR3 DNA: TGTGCCAGCAGGTTAAGCCCTACAGATACGCAGTATTTT

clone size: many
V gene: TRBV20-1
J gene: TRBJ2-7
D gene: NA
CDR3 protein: CSARDMNYEQYF
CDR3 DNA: TGCAGTGCTAGAGATATGAACTACGAGCAGTACTTC

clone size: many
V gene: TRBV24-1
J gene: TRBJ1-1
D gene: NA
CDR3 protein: CATSDSPGQSGAFF
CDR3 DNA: TGTGCCACCAGTGATTCTCCGGGACAAAGTGGAGCTTTCTTT

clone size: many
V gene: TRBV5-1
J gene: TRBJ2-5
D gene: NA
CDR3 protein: CASSLENQETQYF
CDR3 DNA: TGCGCCAGCAGCTTGGAGAACCAAGAGACCCAGTACTTC

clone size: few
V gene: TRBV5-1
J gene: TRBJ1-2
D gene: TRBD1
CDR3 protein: CATGTGGTYGYTF
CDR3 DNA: TGCGCCACCGGGACAGGGGGTACTTATGGCTACACCTTC

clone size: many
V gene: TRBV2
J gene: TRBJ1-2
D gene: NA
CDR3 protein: CASKELGAGGYTF
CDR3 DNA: TGTGCCAGCAAAGAACTGGGGGCGGGTGGCTACACCTTC

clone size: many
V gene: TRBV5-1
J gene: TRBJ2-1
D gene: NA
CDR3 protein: CASRLLLDEQFF
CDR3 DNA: TGCGCCAGTCGACTTTTACTGGATGAGCAGTTCTTC

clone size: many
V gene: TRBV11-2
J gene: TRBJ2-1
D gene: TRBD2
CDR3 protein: CASSLVGLAAYNEQFF
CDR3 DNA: TGTGCCAGCAGCTTAGTGGGACTAGCGGCATACAATGAGCAGTTCTTC

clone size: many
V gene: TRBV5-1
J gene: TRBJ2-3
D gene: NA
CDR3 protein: CASSKRTDTDTQYF
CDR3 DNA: TGCGCCAGCAGCAAAAGGACAGACACAGATACGCAGTATTTT

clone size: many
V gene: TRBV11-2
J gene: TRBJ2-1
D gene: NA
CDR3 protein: CASRNRGGTWNEQFF
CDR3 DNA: TGTGCCAGCAGAAACAGGGGTGGGACTTGGAATGAGCAGTTCTTC

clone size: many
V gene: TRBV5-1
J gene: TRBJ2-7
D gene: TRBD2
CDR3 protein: CASSLSSGPSSYEQYF
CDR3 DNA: TGCGCCAGCAGCTTGTCTAGCGGGCCCAGCTCCTACGAGCAGTACTTC

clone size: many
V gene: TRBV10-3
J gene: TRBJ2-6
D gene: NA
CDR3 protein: CATLQEPSGANVLTF
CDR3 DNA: TGTGCCACCCTACAGGAACCCTCTGGGGCCAACGTCCTGACTTTC

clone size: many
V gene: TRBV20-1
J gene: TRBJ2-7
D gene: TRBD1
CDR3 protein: CSAVQGTSYEQYF
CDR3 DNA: TGCAGTGCGGTACAGGGGACGTCCTACGAGCAGTACTTC

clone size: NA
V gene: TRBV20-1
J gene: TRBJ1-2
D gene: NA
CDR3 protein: CSDKRKGVNGYTF
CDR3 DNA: TGCAGTGATAAGAGGAAGGGGGTCAATGGCTACACCTTC

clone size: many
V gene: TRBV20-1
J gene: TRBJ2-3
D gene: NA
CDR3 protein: CSARGASEGTDTQYF
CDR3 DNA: TGCAGTGCTAGAGGGGCTAGCGAGGGCACAGATACGCAGTATTTT